What follows is one TCR beta chain and its context. The data were obtained in a study of blood T cell repertoires in COVID-19. TCRdb keeps only in-frame clones here, not all; method: immunoSEQ multiplex PCR. This table holds about 120,000 clones, over 80% found once. The TCR sequence derives from a woman in her twenties or thirties who had recovered from COVID-19. The sequenced sample consisted of PBMCs or T cells enriched from blood (not recorded which).

The CDR3 loop is CASSLDSDRGNTIYF. Written as DNA, the CDR3 is TGCGCCAGCAGCTTGGACAGTGACCGTGGAAACACCATATATTTT. The V call is TRBV5-1, the J call TRBJ1-3; no definite D call. V was trimmed by 0 bases and J by 3 bases, leaving 10 bases between them. The CDR3 length is 15 residues. Germline CDR1 is SGHRS and CDR2 is YFSETQ.